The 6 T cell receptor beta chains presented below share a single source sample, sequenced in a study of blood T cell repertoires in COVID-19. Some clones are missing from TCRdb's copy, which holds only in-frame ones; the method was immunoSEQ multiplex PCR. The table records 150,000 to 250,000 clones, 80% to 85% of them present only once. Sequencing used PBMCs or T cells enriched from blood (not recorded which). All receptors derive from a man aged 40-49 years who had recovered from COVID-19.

For the CDR3, the DNA is TGTGCCAGCAGCCCAACTAGCGGGTTATTCACAGATACGCAGTATTTT. Translating it yields CASSPTSGLFTDTQYF. V and J are TRBV3-1 (or the pseudogene TRBV3-2) and TRBJ2-3; TRBD2 matches at 9 bases. The CDR3 has 16 amino acids. Germline V gene sequence: CDR1 LGHDT, CDR2 YNNKEL (reference sequence). V shed 4 bases, J shed 2 bases, and the junction held 7 bases outside the gene matches.

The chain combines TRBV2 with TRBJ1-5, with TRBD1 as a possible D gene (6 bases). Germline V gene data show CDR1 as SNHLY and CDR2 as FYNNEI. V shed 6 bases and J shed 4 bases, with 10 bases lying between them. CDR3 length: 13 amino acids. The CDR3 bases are TGTGCCAGCAGCCCTGGACAGAATCAGCCCCAGCATTTT. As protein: CASSPGQNQPQHF. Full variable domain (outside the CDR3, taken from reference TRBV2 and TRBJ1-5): EPEVTQTPSHQVTQMGQEVILRCVPISNHLYFYWYRQILGQKVEFLVSFYNNEISEKSEIFDDQFSVERPDGSNFTLKIRSTKLEDSAMYFCASSPGQNQPQHFGDGTRLSIL.

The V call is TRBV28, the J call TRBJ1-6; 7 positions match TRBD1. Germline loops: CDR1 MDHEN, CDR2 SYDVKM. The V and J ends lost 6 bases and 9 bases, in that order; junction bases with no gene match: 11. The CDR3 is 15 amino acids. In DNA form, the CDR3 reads TGTGCCAGCAGAAAACAGGGGACGAGGGGTTCACCCCTCCACTTT. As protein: CASRKQGTRGSPLHF.

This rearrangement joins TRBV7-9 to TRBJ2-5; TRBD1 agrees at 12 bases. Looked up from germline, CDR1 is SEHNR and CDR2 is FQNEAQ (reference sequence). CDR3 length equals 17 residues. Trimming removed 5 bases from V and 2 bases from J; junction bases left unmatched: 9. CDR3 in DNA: TGTGCCAGCAGCCGGGACAGGGGGCGACGGGGTCAAGAGACCCAGTACTTC. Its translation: CASSRDRGRRGQETQYF.

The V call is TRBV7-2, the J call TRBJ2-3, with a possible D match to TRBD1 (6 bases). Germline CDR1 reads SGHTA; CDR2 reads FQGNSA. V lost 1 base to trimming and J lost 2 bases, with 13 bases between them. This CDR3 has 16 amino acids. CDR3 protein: CASSLGPEGHTDTQYF. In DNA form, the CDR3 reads TGTGCCAGCAGCTTAGGTCCCGAGGGACACACAGATACGCAGTATTTT.

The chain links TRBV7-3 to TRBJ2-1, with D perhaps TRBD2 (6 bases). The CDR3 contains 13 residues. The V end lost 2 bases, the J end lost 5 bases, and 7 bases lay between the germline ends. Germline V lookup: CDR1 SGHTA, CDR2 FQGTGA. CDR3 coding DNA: TGTGCCAGCAGCTTAGGGAGGAACAATGAGCAGTTCTTC. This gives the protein CASSLGRNNEQFF.